These 4 T cell receptor beta chains were sequenced from one sample in a study of blood T cell repertoires in COVID-19. Clones were sequenced by immunoSEQ multiplex PCR, and TCRdb holds only the in-frame ones, with some missing. The repertoire holds 30,000 to 40,000 clones, with 85% as singletons. The sample was peripheral blood. Source of these receptors: a human donor with acute or convalescent COVID-19. The donor label of this sample is uncertain.

The chain employs TRBV7-2 and TRBJ2-3; perhaps TRBD2 as D (5 bases). The length of the CDR3 is 14 residues. Germline assignment: CDR1 SGHTA and CDR2 FQGNSA. V lost 6 bases and J lost 4, with 14 bases in between. This CDR3 reads CASRASSLSDTQYF. The CDR3 DNA follows: TGTGCCAGCAGGGCTAGCTCCCTCTCAGATACGCAGTATTTT.

In this sample, this clone turned up once. The chain has TRBV27 and TRBJ2-7, with 11 nucleotides matching TRBD2. The trim removed 6 bases at V and 2 bases at J, leaving 15 bases unmatched. Germline V gives CDR1 MNHEY, CDR2 SMNVEV (reference sequence). CDR3 length equals 18 residues. The CDR3, as DNA: TGTGCCAGCAGGAGGGGCCTAGCGGGAGGCGCAACCGCCTACGAGCAGTACTTC. Its translation: CASRRGLAGGATAYEQYF.

V usage is TRBV7-2 and J usage is TRBJ2-2; 10 bases align to TRBD1. Trimming cost V 6 bases and J 7 bases; bases outside gene matches: 5. Germline V gene data show CDR1 as SGHTA and CDR2 as FQGNSA. The CDR3 has 14 residues. CDR3 sequence (DNA): TGTGCCAGCAGTCCGGGACAGGGGTTCGGGGAGCTGTTTTTT. It is translated as CASSPGQGFGELFF.

The CDR3 coding sequence is TGTGCCAGCAGCCAAGAGGACAGGCAAGCCTACGAGCAGTACTTC. Translating gives CASSQEDRQAYEQYF. This chain connects TRBV4-2 to TRBJ2-7, with TRBD1 matching 7 bases. This CDR3 has 15 amino acids. After removal of 0 bases from V and 2 bases from J, the junction contained 4 bases not matched to a gene. Germline CDR1 reads LGHNA; CDR2 reads YNFKEQ.